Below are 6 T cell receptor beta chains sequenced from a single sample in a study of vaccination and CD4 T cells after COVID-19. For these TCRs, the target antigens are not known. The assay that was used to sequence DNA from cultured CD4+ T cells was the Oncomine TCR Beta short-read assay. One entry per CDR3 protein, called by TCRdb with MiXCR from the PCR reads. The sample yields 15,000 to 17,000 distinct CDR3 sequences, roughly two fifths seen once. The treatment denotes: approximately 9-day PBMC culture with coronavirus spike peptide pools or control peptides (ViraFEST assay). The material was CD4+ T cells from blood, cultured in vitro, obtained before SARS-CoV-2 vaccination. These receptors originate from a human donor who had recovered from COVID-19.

CDR3 residues: CASSYPTGEGYEQYF. CDR3 in DNA: TGTGCCAGCAGTTACCCTACAGGGGAGGGCTACGAGCAGTACTTC. The rearrangement uses TRBV6-2 or TRBV6-3 and TRBJ2-7; TRBD1 or TRBD2 may be the D gene (7 bases each). CDR3 length: 15 amino acids. Trimming removed 2 bases from V and 3 bases from J, with 14 bases in between. The V gene's germline CDR1 is MNHEY and CDR2 SVGEGT.

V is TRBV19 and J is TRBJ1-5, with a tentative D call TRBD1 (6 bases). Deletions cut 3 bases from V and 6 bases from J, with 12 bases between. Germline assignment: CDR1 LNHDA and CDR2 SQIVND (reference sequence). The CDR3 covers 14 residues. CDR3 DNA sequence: TGTGCCAGTAGTATGCCCGGGGGCGGTCAGCCCCAGCATTTT. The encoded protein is CASSMPGGGQPQHF.

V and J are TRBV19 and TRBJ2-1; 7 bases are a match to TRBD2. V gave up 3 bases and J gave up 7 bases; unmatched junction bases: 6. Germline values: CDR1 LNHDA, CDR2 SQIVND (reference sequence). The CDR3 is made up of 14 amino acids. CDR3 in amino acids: CASSMGRGTNEQFF. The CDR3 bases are TGTGCCAGTAGTATGGGGCGGGGGACGAATGAGCAGTTCTTC.

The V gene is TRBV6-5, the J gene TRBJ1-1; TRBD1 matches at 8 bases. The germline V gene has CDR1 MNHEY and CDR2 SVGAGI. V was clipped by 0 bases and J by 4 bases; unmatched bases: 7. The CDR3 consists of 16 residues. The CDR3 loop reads CASSYSRGRMGTEAFF. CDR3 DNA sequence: TGTGCCAGCAGTTACTCCAGGGGGCGTATGGGCACTGAAGCTTTCTTT.

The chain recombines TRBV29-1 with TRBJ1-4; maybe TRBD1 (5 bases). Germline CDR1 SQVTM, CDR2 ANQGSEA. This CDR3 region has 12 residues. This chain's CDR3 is CSGTVEGEKLFF. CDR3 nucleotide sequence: TGCAGTGGGACCGTTGAGGGCGAAAAACTGTTTTTT.

CDR3 coding DNA: TGTGCCAGCAGTCCCAGGACAGGGGGTGAAAAACTGTTTTTT. It translates to CASSPRTGGEKLFF. This chain connects TRBV27 to TRBJ1-4, with 10 bases fitting TRBD1. The CDR3 contains 14 residues. Germline V gene data show CDR1 as MNHEY and CDR2 as SMNVEV (reference sequence). The trim removed 5 bases at V and 7 bases at J, leaving 4 bases unmatched.